This TCR beta chain was sequenced in a study of cytomegalovirus exposure and HLA in healthy donors. PCR employed 60 Vbeta and 13 Jbeta primers. In the authors' workflow: In a later analysis, approximately 80 million unique TCR beta chains included roughly 11 million shared by two or more donors. Clones were sequenced by immunoSEQ multiplex PCR, and TCRdb holds only the in-frame ones, with some missing. That table supplies the V and J calls and clone size; D and trimming were determined from the DNA. The table lists about 140,000 clones, 65% to 70% of them singletons. As for this clone: What it binds is not known.

The CDR3 runs 14 residues. V lost 5 bases and J lost 5; bases outside the gene matches: 3. In germline, CDR1 is MNHEY, CDR2 SMNVEV (reference sequence). Study-wide results and caveats: There were a few CMV-associated chains whose specificity for CMV antigens was confirmed in vitro. Using a false discovery rate of 0.05, a later analysis showed that approximately 17,000 TCR beta sequences were associated with HLA alleles. It was shown in a later analysis that HLA-associated TCR beta chains were more clonally expanded than other, equally common chains.

The chain links TRBV27 to TRBJ2-2; TRBD2 agrees at 9 bases. The sequencing input was PBMCs. The source is a man younger than 45 in good health and CMV-seropositive. CDR3 region: CASSKAGGTGELFF. The CDR3 region has the DNA TGTGCCAGCAGTAAAGCGGGAGGAACCGGGGAGCTGTTTTTT.